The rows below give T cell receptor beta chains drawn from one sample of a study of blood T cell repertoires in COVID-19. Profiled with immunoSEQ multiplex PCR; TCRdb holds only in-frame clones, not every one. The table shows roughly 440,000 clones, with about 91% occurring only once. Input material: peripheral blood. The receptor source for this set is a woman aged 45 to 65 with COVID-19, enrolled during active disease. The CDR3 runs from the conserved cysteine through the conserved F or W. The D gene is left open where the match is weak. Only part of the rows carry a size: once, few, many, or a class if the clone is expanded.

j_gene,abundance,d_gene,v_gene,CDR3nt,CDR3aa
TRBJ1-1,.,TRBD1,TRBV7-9,TGTGCCAGCAGCTTTGGGACAGGGAACACTGAAGCTTTCTTT,CASSFGTGNTEAFF
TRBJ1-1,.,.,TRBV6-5,TGTGCCAGCAGTTACTCAGGGGCGAACACTGAAGCTTTCTTT,CASSYSGANTEAFF
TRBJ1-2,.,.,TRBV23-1,TGCGCCAGCAGTCAAACGCGTATTGACTTTGCTAACTATGGCTACACCTTC,CASSQTRIDFANYGYTF
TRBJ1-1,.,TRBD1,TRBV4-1,TGCGCCACCAGGGGGGGGGTTGTCACTGAAGCTTTCTTT,CATRGGVVTEAFF
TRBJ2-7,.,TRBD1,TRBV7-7,TGTGCCAGCAGCCCGGGACAGGGAGGTACGGTCGAGCAGTACTTC,CASSPGQGGTVEQYF
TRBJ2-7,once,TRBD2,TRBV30,TGTGCCTGGAGAAGGGCTAGCGGGAAGGGCTACGAGCAGTACTTC,CAWRRASGKGYEQYF
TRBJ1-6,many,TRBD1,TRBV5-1,TGCGCCAGCAGCTTCGAGGGGGCTCCTTCACCCCTCCACTTT,CASSFEGAPSPLHF
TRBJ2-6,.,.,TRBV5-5,TGTGCCAGCAGCATGGTTCGGTCTGGGGCCAACGTCCTGACTTTC,CASSMVRSGANVLTF
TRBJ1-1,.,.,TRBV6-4,TGTGCCAGCCGGGGTTTGGGGGGGAACGGTGAAGCTTTCTTT,CASRGLGGNGEAFF
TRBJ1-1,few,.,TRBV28,TGTGCCAGCAGTTTACCCAGGGGACGCATGAACACTGAAGCTTTCTTT,CASSLPRGRMNTEAFF
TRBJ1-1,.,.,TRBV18,TGTGCCAGCTCACCACCCGACATCGCTGAAGCTTTCTTT,CASSPPDIAEAFF
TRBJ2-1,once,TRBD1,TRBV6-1,TGTGCCAGCAGTGAATTTGACAGGGGGTTGTACAATGAGCAGTTCTTC,CASSEFDRGLYNEQFF
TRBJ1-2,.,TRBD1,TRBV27,TGTGCCAGCAGTTTACGGCTGGGACAGGGGGCCCACTATGGCTACACCTTC,CASSLRLGQGAHYGYTF
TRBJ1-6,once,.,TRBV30,TGTGCCTGGACTTGGGGGGGTTCACCCCTCCACTTT,CAWTWGGSPLHF
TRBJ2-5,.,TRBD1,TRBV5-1,TGCGCCAGCAGCTTTGGGACAGGGGATGTAGAGACCCAGTACTTC,CASSFGTGDVETQYF
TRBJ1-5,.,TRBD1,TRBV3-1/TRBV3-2,TGTGCCAGCAGCCAAGGGAGGGGGCCTCAGCCCCAGCATTTT,CASSQGRGPQPQHF
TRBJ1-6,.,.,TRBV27,TGTGCCAGCAGTTTTGGGTGGGGCGTGCCCAATTCACCCCTCCACTTT,CASSFGWGVPNSPLHF
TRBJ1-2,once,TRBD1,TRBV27,TGTGCCAGCAGTTCACAGGGGGACGAAGGCTACACCTTC,CASSSQGDEGYTF
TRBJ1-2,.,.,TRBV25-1,TGTGCCAGCAGTTTGGGGGCAGCTGGCTACACCTTC,CASSLGAAGYTF
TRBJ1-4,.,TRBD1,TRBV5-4,TGTGCCAGCAGCCAGGACAGGGCCAGTGAAAAACTGTTTTTT,CASSQDRASEKLFF